These 28 T cell receptor beta chains were sequenced from one sample in a study of blood T cell repertoires in COVID-19. Data came from immunoSEQ multiplex PCR; TCRdb stores just in-frame clones and leaves some out. The sample contains about 300,000 clones, almost 90% of which appear only once. Material for sequencing was PBMCs or T cells enriched from blood (not recorded which). These receptors came from a woman aged 18-29 years with acute COVID-19.

In its sample, this clone was seen once. J is TRBJ2-7 and V is TRBV10-3; D remains unclear. Germline V gene lookup returns CDR1 ENHRY and CDR2 SYGVKD. The CDR3 has 12 amino acids. V shed 3 bases and J shed 1 base, with 4 bases lying between them. The DNA for the CDR3 is TGTGCCATCAGTGAACAGTCCTACGAGCAGTACTTC. This codes for CAISEQSYEQYF.

The chain combines TRBV18 with TRBJ1-2; 9 bases are a match to TRBD1. Germline CDR1 is KGHSH and CDR2 is LQKENI. Germline trimming cut 3 bases from V and 8 bases from J; bases unmatched to any gene: 13. This CDR3 spans 16 amino acids. The DNA for the CDR3 is TGTGCCAGCTCACCCGGGGCCGGGACAGGGTACGGCGGCTACACCTTC. This translates into CASSPGAGTGYGGYTF.

The chain has TRBV19 and TRBJ2-2, with 10 bases identical to TRBD2. Germline CDR1 and CDR2: LNHDA and SQIVND (reference sequence). The V gene end was trimmed by 6 bases and the J gene end by 6 bases; junction bases not matched to a gene: 7. The CDR3 runs to 15 residues. In nucleotides, the CDR3 is TGTGCCAGTAGCCCAAGCGGGAGGGTTCCCGGGGAGCTGTTTTTT. Amino acids: CASSPSGRVPGELFF. Full variable domain (outside the CDR3, taken from reference TRBV19 and TRBJ2-2): DGGITQSPKYLFRKEGQNVTLSCEQNLNHDAMYWYRQDPGQGLRLIYYSQIVNDFQKGDIAEGYSVSREKKESFPLTVTSAQKNPTAFYLCASSPSGRVPGELFFGEGSRLTVL.

This chain joins TRBV9 and TRBJ2-3, with unresolved D. Trimming removed 7 bases at V and 0 bases at J, with 9 bases between. CDR3 size: 13 residues. CDR1 is SGDLS, CDR2 YYNGEE, per germline. The CDR3 DNA is TGTGCCAGCTCCCCCACTAGCACAGATACGCAGTATTTT. Translation gives CASSPTSTDTQYF.

CDR3 sequence (DNA): TGTGCCAGCAGTGATCTAGCGGGAGTTCACTCTGGGGCCAACGTCCTGACTTTC. Translating it yields CASSDLAGVHSGANVLTF. The chain carries TRBV27 and TRBJ2-6; the match to TRBD2 covers 10 bases. The V gene's germline CDR1 is MNHEY and CDR2 SMNVEV (reference sequence). V shed 5 bases and J 0 bases; nucleotides not matched to a gene: 7. The CDR3 sequence is 18 residues long.

The genes are TRBV29-1 and TRBJ2-5, with D perhaps matching TRBD2 (8 bases). The V gene lost 7 bases and the J gene lost 5 bases, with 23 bases spanning the gap. Germline CDR1 reads SQVTM; CDR2 reads ANQGSEA. The CDR3 is 15 residues long. CDR3 loop: CSAGGEQGILETQYF. Here the CDR3 DNA reads TGCAGCGCCGGGGGGGAACAGGGGATCCTTGAGACCCAGTACTTC.

This clone occurred once. The chain links TRBV5-1 to TRBJ1-1; D gene ambiguous. The CDR3 runs to 14 residues. Germline CDR1 is SGHRS and CDR2 is YFSETQ. The germline V and J ends were trimmed by 1 base and 1 base, with 8 bases remaining between them. Written as DNA, the CDR3 is TGCGCCAGCAGCTTGTCAATTTGGAACACTGAAGCTTTCTTT. Translated, it gives CASSLSIWNTEAFF. Variable domain in full (rest from reference TRBV5-1 and TRBJ1-1): KAGVTQTPRYLIKTRGQQVTLSCSPISGHRSVSWYQQTPGQGLQFLFEYFSETQRNKGNFPGRFSGRQFSNSRSEMNVSTLELGDSALYLCASSLSIWNTEAFFGQGTRLTVV.

The V gene is TRBV4-1, the J gene TRBJ2-7; 7 nucleotides align to TRBD1. V gave up 1 base and J gave up 6 bases; unmatched junction bases: 6. This CDR3 contains 14 residues. From germline, CDR1 is MGHRA and CDR2 YSYEKL. The CDR3 region is CASSQVEGAGEQYF. The CDR3 bases are TGCGCCAGCAGCCAAGTAGAGGGGGCGGGCGAGCAGTACTTC.

This chain links TRBV19 with TRBJ1-6; 9 bases are a match to TRBD1. Germline CDR1 and CDR2: LNHDA and SQIVND (reference sequence). The CDR3 runs 16 residues. J lost 10 bases, V lost 5 bases, and 12 bases had no gene match. CDR3 nucleotides: TGTGCCAGTAGTCGACTACAGGGGGCTGAAGGGTCACCCCTCCACTTT. Its protein product is CASSRLQGAEGSPLHF.

The rearrangement joins TRBV19 to TRBJ1-2; 10 nucleotides line up with TRBD1. V trimming: 8 bases; J trimming: 6 bases; junction bases outside the gene matches: 3. Germline CDR1 and CDR2: LNHDA and SQIVND (reference sequence). The CDR3 loop spans 12 amino acids. CDR3 DNA: TGTGCCAGTCAGACAGGGGGCGATGGCTACACCTTC. This sequence encodes CASQTGGDGYTF.

J is TRBJ1-1 and V is TRBV29-1; D uncertain. Per germline, CDR1 SQVTM and CDR2 ANQGSEA. This CDR3 spans 12 amino acids. Trimming left V 6 bases short and J 5 bases short, with 13 bases between. CDR3: CSVGEVETEAFF. DNA for the CDR3: TGCAGCGTGGGAGAGGTAGAGACTGAAGCTTTCTTT.

V is TRBV3-1 (or the pseudogene TRBV3-2) and J is TRBJ2-5, with TRBD1 identical over 8 bases. This CDR3 is built from 15 residues. CDR1 is LGHDT and CDR2 is YNNKEL in the germline V gene (reference sequence). V lost 4 bases, J lost 1 base, and 5 bases stayed unmatched. This CDR3 reads CASSPWTGSQETQYF. The CDR3 nucleotides read TGTGCCAGCAGCCCCTGGACAGGGTCCCAAGAGACCCAGTACTTC.

The V call is TRBV5-4, the J call TRBJ2-3; 10 bases map to TRBD1. This CDR3 region has 17 residues. V was clipped by 2 bases and J by 1 base; unmatched bases: 7. Looked up from germline, CDR1 is SGHNT and CDR2 is YYREEE (reference sequence). CDR3 nucleotide sequence: TGTGCCAGCAGCTTTGGGACCGGGACAGGGGGCACAGATACGCAGTATTTT. As protein: CASSFGTGTGGTDTQYF.

This clone was picked up one time. J is TRBJ1-1 and V is TRBV11-3, with a tentative D call TRBD1 (6 bases). There are 15 residues in the CDR3. Germline V gene lookup returns CDR1 SGHNT and CDR2 YENEEA. Trimming pared 4 bases from V and 4 bases from J, leaving 16 bases between. CDR3 coding DNA: TGTGCCAGCAGCTCACGAGGGAGAGGGGGCACTGAAGCTTTCTTT. It codes for CASSSRGRGGTEAFF.

J is TRBJ2-5 and V is TRBV7-6; 12 bases are shared with TRBD1. From germline, CDR1 is SGHVS and CDR2 FNYEAQ. CDR3 length: 17 residues. V lost 4 bases to trimming and J lost 3 bases; unmatched junction nucleotides: 9. CDR3 nucleotides: TGTGCCAGCAGCTGGACCCGGGACAGGGGGCAAGAAGAGACCCAGTACTTC. Its protein product is CASSWTRDRGQEETQYF.

V is TRBV5-1 and J is TRBJ1-4, with 9 positions matching TRBD1. The length of the CDR3 is 16 residues. Per germline, CDR1 SGHRS and CDR2 YFSETQ. Trimming removed 4 bases from V and 7 bases from J; junction bases left unmatched: 11. CDR3 DNA: TGCGCCAGCAGCCGTGAACACGGGACAGGGCGTGAAAAACTGTTTTTT. It translates to CASSREHGTGREKLFF. Looking up the rest from reference TRBV5-1 and TRBJ1-4 gives the full variable domain: KAGVTQTPRYLIKTRGQQVTLSCSPISGHRSVSWYQQTPGQGLQFLFEYFSETQRNKGNFPGRFSGRQFSNSRSEMNVSTLELGDSALYLCASSREHGTGREKLFFGSGTQLSVL.

The chain combines TRBV20-1 with TRBJ2-3; TRBD2 is a possible D gene (5 bases). Germline V gives CDR1 DFQATT, CDR2 SNEGSKA (reference sequence). The CDR3 loop spans 12 amino acids. V was shortened by 3 bases and J by 4 bases, with 8 bases between the two germline ends. The CDR3 DNA reads TGCAGTGCTAGTACTAGTCCAGATACGCAGTATTTT. Translating it yields CSASTSPDTQYF.

The chain uses TRBV2 and TRBJ2-6, with TRBD1 as a possible D gene (5 bases). From germline, CDR1 is SNHLY and CDR2 FYNNEI. V lost 9 bases and J 2 bases, leaving 8 bases between the germline ends. The CDR3 sequence is 13 residues long. CDR3 DNA sequence: TGTGCCAGAGGGGTTACTGGGGCCAACGTCCTGACTTTC. It codes for CARGVTGANVLTF.

This chain connects TRBV7-9 to TRBJ1-6, with 7 bases identical to TRBD1. Germline V gene lookup returns CDR1 SEHNR and CDR2 FQNEAQ (reference sequence). CDR3 length: 14 residues. Germline trimming cut 1 base from V and 8 bases from J; bases unmatched to any gene: 2. DNA of the CDR3: TGTGCCAGCAGCTTAGTCCAGGGGGATTCACCCCTCCACTTT. Its translation is CASSLVQGDSPLHF.

V gene TRBV3-1 (or the pseudogene TRBV3-2) combines with J gene TRBJ1-2, with 9 bases aligning to TRBD1. After removal of 1 base from V and 5 bases from J, the junction contained 14 bases not matched to a gene. This CDR3 region has 18 residues. Germline lookup yields CDR1 LGHDT and CDR2 YNNKEL (reference sequence). The DNA for the CDR3 is TGTGCCAGCAGCCAAGGAAGGGGACAGGGCCCCCTTCCTTATGGCTACACCTTC. Protein product: CASSQGRGQGPLPYGYTF.

The chain links TRBV28 to TRBJ1-5; possibly TRBD1 for D (6 bases). Germline V gives CDR1 MDHEN, CDR2 SYDVKM. This CDR3 is 14 amino acids long. V was clipped by 5 bases and J by 3 bases, with 11 bases between them. CDR3 loop: CASSRGGNNQPQHF. In nucleotides, the CDR3 is TGTGCCAGCAGTAGAGGGGGTAACAATCAGCCCCAGCATTTT.

This clone is a singleton in its sample. The chain is built from TRBV5-1 and TRBJ1-6; 7 bases fit TRBD1. The trim removed 1 base at V and 7 bases at J, leaving 2 bases unmatched. Germline values: CDR1 SGHRS, CDR2 YFSETQ. The CDR3 contains 14 residues. Written as DNA, the CDR3 is TGCGCCAGCAGCTTGCAGGGGGTAAATTCACCCCTCCACTTT. Translated, it gives CASSLQGVNSPLHF.

This chain uses TRBV18 with TRBJ1-5; 9 nucleotides align to TRBD1. Germline-derived CDR1 and CDR2 are KGHSH and LQKENI. Trimming removed 1 base from V and 9 bases from J; junction bases left unmatched: 13. This CDR3 spans 17 amino acids. CDR3 sequence: CASSPLNRGPAWPPQHF. The CDR3, as DNA: TGTGCCAGCTCACCACTTAACAGGGGGCCTGCCTGGCCGCCCCAGCATTTT.

This rearrangement joins TRBV7-9 to TRBJ1-3; weak D call: TRBD1 (6 bases). The V end was cut by 5 bases, the J end by 0 bases, with 11 bases between. CDR3 size: 15 residues. Germline CDR1 and CDR2: SEHNR and FQNEAQ (reference sequence). The CDR3 DNA reads as TGTGCCAGCAGCGAGGCGACAGGCTCTGGAAACACCATATATTTT. Amino acid sequence: CASSEATGSGNTIYF.

The V gene is TRBV5-1, the J gene TRBJ1-1; 10 bases match TRBD1. After removal of 0 bases from V and 4 bases from J, the junction contained 6 bases not matched to a gene. The CDR3 contains 16 residues. Germline V gene sequence: CDR1 SGHRS, CDR2 YFSETQ. The CDR3 protein is CASSLVRQGAATEAFF. The CDR3 DNA reads as TGCGCCAGCAGCTTGGTAAGACAGGGGGCGGCCACTGAAGCTTTCTTT.

CDR3: CASRLGLFSYEQYF. Written as DNA, the CDR3 is TGTGCCAGCAGACTGGGACTATTCTCCTACGAGCAGTACTTC. This chain connects TRBV6-5 to TRBJ2-7, with 7 bases aligning to TRBD2. V shed 6 bases, J shed 0 bases, and the junction held 5 bases outside the gene matches. Per the germline V gene, CDR1 is MNHEY and CDR2 is SVGAGI. This CDR3 is built from 14 residues.

The chain uses TRBV5-1 and TRBJ2-7; 8 positions agree with TRBD1. The CDR3 totals 16 residues. Germline V lookup: CDR1 SGHRS, CDR2 YFSETQ. Losses at the gene ends were 0 bases for V and 6 bases for J; bases not matched to a gene: 11. The CDR3 DNA reads TGCGCCAGCAGCTTGGCCACTCGCCAGGGGGCGCGCGAGCAGTACTTC. Translating gives CASSLATRQGAREQYF. Based on the CDR3 plus reference TRBV5-1 and TRBJ2-7, the full variable domain is KAGVTQTPRYLIKTRGQQVTLSCSPISGHRSVSWYQQTPGQGLQFLFEYFSETQRNKGNFPGRFSGRQFSNSRSEMNVSTLELGDSALYLCASSLATRQGAREQYFGPGTRLTVT.

The rearrangement links TRBV7-9 to TRBJ2-5; no clear D. The CDR3 is 17 residues long. Germline V gene lookup returns CDR1 SEHNR and CDR2 FQNEAQ (reference sequence). V lost 2 bases, J lost 0 bases, and 16 bases lay in between. The CDR3: CASSLRIEVWDQETQYF. As DNA, the CDR3 is TGTGCCAGCAGCTTAAGAATTGAGGTGTGGGACCAAGAGACCCAGTACTTC. Based on the CDR3 plus reference TRBV7-9 and TRBJ2-5, the full variable domain is DTGVSQNPRHKITKRGQNVTFRCDPISEHNRLYWYRQTLGQGPEFLTYFQNEAQLEKSRLLSDRFSAERPKGSFSTLEIQRTEQGDSAMYLCASSLRIEVWDQETQYFGPGTRLLVL.